These 19 T cell receptor beta chains were all obtained from the same sample, sequenced in a study of early T cells in non-severe SARS-CoV-2 infection (dated by TCRdb to the early 2020s). Receptor libraries were prepared by 5' RACE. Sequencing was performed on a NextSeq 500. TCRdb took the public reads, trimmed them with fastp at Q25, ran MiXCR for clone calling and kept in-frame beta chains. All rows with the same CDR3 protein become a single entry with the most common DNA and genes. This sample holds around 44,000 distinct CDR3 sequences; roughly 6.1% were observed only once. About a fifth of the sample is held by the ten biggest clonotypes. The sequencing used whole blood, collected at baseline. The receptor source for this set is an adult who was a healthcare worker with PCR-confirmed SARS-CoV-2 infection or an uninfected control (not recorded which).

This clonotype occurred many times. The J gene is TRBJ2-5, the V gene TRBV7-9; D gene uncertain. The CDR3 totals 14 residues. The germline gives CDR1 SEHNR, CDR2 FQNEAQ (reference sequence). V lost 5 bases and J lost 0, with 10 bases in between. In DNA form, the CDR3 reads TGTGCCAGCAGCGGCGGAGCCTACCAAGAGACCCAGTACTTC. Protein: CASSGGAYQETQYF.

This clonotype was counted ten times or more. This rearrangement joins TRBV6-5 to TRBJ1-2; the D gene is possibly TRBD1 (5 bases). Germline lookup yields CDR1 MNHEY and CDR2 SVGAGI. CDR3 length: 15 residues. Between the trimmed V and J ends, which lost 5 bases and 2 bases, there was a span of 15 bases. DNA of the CDR3: TGTGCCAGCAGTCGATCTCCTGAGGGGAACTATGGCTACACCTTC. Translating gives CASSRSPEGNYGYTF.

This clonotype was seen ten or more times. Sequence at one end of the junction differs from germline and may be a read error. V usage is TRBV19 and J usage is TRBJ2-5; a possible D gene is TRBD2 (7 bases). This CDR3 has 11 residues. CDR1 LNHDA and CDR2 SQIVND come from the germline V gene (reference sequence). Here the CDR3 DNA reads TGTGCCAGTAGTATGGGACACGGGGGGTTCTTC. Protein: CASSMGHGGFF.

V and J are TRBV12-3 or TRBV12-4 and TRBJ1-6; no firm D call. This CDR3 has 14 amino acids. V lost 3 bases to trimming and J lost 8 bases, with 11 bases between them. The CDR3: CASSFNAHDSPLHF. In DNA form, the CDR3 reads TGTGCCAGCAGTTTTAATGCCCACGATTCACCCCTCCACTTT.

In its sample, this clonotype was seen a few times. V gene TRBV18 combines with J gene TRBJ2-3; D uncertain. Trimming took off 7 bases at V and 6 bases at J, with 20 bases between the two ends. Looked up from germline, CDR1 is KGHSH and CDR2 is LQKENI. CDR3 length: 15 residues. The CDR3 DNA is TGTGCCAGCTTCCATGGAGAGGAAGGGTTGGATACGCAGTATTTT. This sequence encodes CASFHGEEGLDTQYF. The whole variable domain, filled in from reference TRBV18 and TRBJ2-3, reads NAGVMQNPRHLVRRRGQEARLRCSPMKGHSHVYWYRQLPEEGLKFMVYLQKENIIDESGMPKERFSAEFPKEGPSILRIQQVVRGDSAAYFCASFHGEEGLDTQYFGPGTRLTVL.

This clonotype was counted at least ten times. This chain connects TRBV11-2 to TRBJ2-3; D not resolved. The CDR3 runs to 13 residues. Germline V gene lookup returns CDR1 SGHAT and CDR2 FQNNGV. Trimming stripped 2 bases from V and 4 bases from J, with 7 bases between. The CDR3 nucleotides read TGTGCCAGCAGCTTATTAGTGGCAGATACGCAGTATTTT. It is translated as CASSLLVADTQYF.

This clonotype was seen more than once but under ten times. The chain uses TRBV28 and TRBJ1-1; perhaps TRBD1 as D (5 bases). The V and J ends lost 1 base and 1 base respectively, with 10 bases between them. This CDR3 region has 15 residues. CDR1 and CDR2 (germline): MDHEN, SYDVKM. The DNA for the CDR3 is TGTGCCAGCAGTTTATTACAGGACACGAACACTGAAGCTTTCTTT. Its protein product is CASSLLQDTNTEAFF.

This clonotype was recorded at least ten times. The V and J genes are TRBV2 and TRBJ1-5; possibly TRBD1 for D (6 bases). Germline CDR1 reads SNHLY; CDR2 reads FYNNEI. V lost 1 base, J lost 4 bases, and 8 bases lay in between. CDR3 length: 14 residues. As DNA, the CDR3 is TGTGCCAGCAGTGAAGAGGGGACAAATCAGCCCCAGCATTTT. It encodes CASSEEGTNQPQHF.

This clonotype was seen ten or more times. J is TRBJ1-2 and V is TRBV6-6; D gene uncertain. This CDR3 region has 13 residues. Germline CDR1 MNHNY, CDR2 SVGAGI (reference sequence). Trimming pared 8 bases from V and 5 bases from J, leaving 15 bases between. The CDR3 loop reads CASRMAETYGYTF. The CDR3, as DNA: TGTGCCAGCCGGATGGCGGAGACGTATGGCTACACCTTC.

This clonotype has a handful of counts. The chain links TRBV20-1 to TRBJ2-7; 7 positions agree with TRBD2. This CDR3 is 13 amino acids long. V trimming: 1 base; J trimming: 3 bases; junction bases outside the gene matches: 3. Germline-derived CDR1 and CDR2 are DFQATT and SNEGSKA (reference sequence). The CDR3 loop is CSARVAGFYEQYF. CDR3 sequence (DNA): TGCAGTGCTAGAGTAGCGGGCTTCTACGAGCAGTACTTC.

This clonotype was counted at least ten times. V and J are TRBV5-4 and TRBJ2-7, with TRBD2 identical over 9 bases. CDR1 and CDR2 (germline): SGHNT, YYREEE (reference sequence). V gave up 0 bases and J gave up 2 bases; unmatched junction bases: 12. The CDR3 is made up of 18 amino acids. In DNA form, the CDR3 reads TGTGCCAGCAGCTTGGGTCCCGGAAGGGCTAGCGGGACCTACGAGCAGTACTTC. Its protein is CASSLGPGRASGTYEQYF.

This clonotype was observed at least ten times. The chain links TRBV12-3 or TRBV12-4 to TRBJ1-1, with unresolved D. The CDR3 length is 12 residues. V dropped 6 bases and J dropped 7 bases, with 12 bases sitting between them. The CDR3 DNA is TGTGCCAGCAGCCTCCAATCGAATGAAGCTTTCTTT. Its protein is CASSLQSNEAFF.

This clonotype was seen at least ten times. The gene calls are TRBV4-2 and TRBJ1-5; a possible D gene is TRBD1 (5 bases). V dropped 3 bases and J dropped 2 bases, with 11 bases sitting between them. The CDR3 totals 15 residues. Germline lookup yields CDR1 LGHNA and CDR2 YNFKEQ. CDR3: CASSQFRGGNQPQHF. DNA for the CDR3: TGTGCCAGCAGCCAGTTTCGGGGCGGCAATCAGCCCCAGCATTTT.

This rearrangement joins TRBV7-6 to TRBJ2-1; D remains unclear. This CDR3 is built from 13 residues. Germline V gene sequence: CDR1 SGHVS, CDR2 FNYEAQ. The V gene lost 0 bases and the J gene lost 6 bases, with 6 bases spanning the gap. The CDR3 DNA sequence: TGTGCCAGCAGCTTAGCACCAGGCAATGAGCAGTTCTTC. This codes for CASSLAPGNEQFF.

This clonotype came up a few times. J is TRBJ2-5 and V is TRBV20-1; 11 bases are shared with TRBD2. The trim removed 5 bases at V and 5 bases at J, leaving 4 bases unmatched. Germline CDR1 reads DFQATT; CDR2 reads SNEGSKA (reference sequence). The CDR3 contains 13 residues. CDR3 nucleotides: TGCAGTGCTCCACTAGCGGGAGTGGAGACCCAGTACTTC. It yields the protein CSAPLAGVETQYF.

For this clonotype: One end of the junction fails to match germline, which may point to a read error. This chain joins TRBV4-2 and TRBJ2-2; tentative D call: TRBD2 (6 bases). The CDR3 extends over 18 amino acids. Germline V gene data show CDR1 as LGHNA and CDR2 as YNFKEQ. CDR3 bases: TGTGCCAGCAGCCAAGGTCAGGTGGACCCCAGCGGCACCGGGGGGCTGTTTTTT. Amino acid sequence: CASSQGQVDPSGTGGLFF.

This clonotype has a count of ten or more. CDR3 DNA sequence: TGTGCCAGCAGCAAAGTCCGCCTAGCGTCTATTCACAATGAGCAGTTCTTC. This encodes CASSKVRLASIHNEQFF. This chain uses TRBV21-1 with TRBJ2-1; the D call in the table, TRBD2, was not verified against the DNA. TRBV21-1 is classified as a pseudogene. CDR3 size: 17 residues.

This clonotype appeared many times. This chain joins TRBV23-1 and TRBJ2-7; TRBD2 aligns across 8 bases. TRBV23-1 qualifies as an ORF whose function is uncertain. The CDR3 covers 16 residues. Trimming removed 0 bases from V and 6 bases from J; junction bases left unmatched: 10. CDR3 amino acids: CASSQSFLAGFSEQYF. The CDR3 bases are TGCGCCAGCAGTCAATCGTTCCTAGCGGGTTTCTCCGAGCAGTACTTC.

At least ten counts were recorded for this clonotype. The rearrangement uses TRBV20-1 and TRBJ1-6; D is perhaps TRBD1 (5 bases). V shed 5 bases and J shed 0 bases, with 14 bases lying between them. There are 16 residues in the CDR3. Germline CDR1 and CDR2: DFQATT and SNEGSKA (reference sequence). Here the CDR3 reads CSALSGASSYNSPLHF. The CDR3 DNA reads TGCAGTGCTCTATCCGGGGCGAGCTCCTATAATTCACCCCTCCACTTT.